Each of the 16 T cell receptor beta chains below was sequenced from the same sample in a study of blood T cell repertoires in COVID-19. This table comes from immunoSEQ multiplex PCR, and its TCRdb copy is limited to in-frame clones, with some not included. This sample has 14,000 or so clones, with roughly 91% found just once. The source material was peripheral blood. The origin of the receptors is a human donor in a cohort sampled during active COVID-19.

The V gene is TRBV2, the J gene TRBJ2-2; 9 bases align to TRBD2. Germline-derived CDR1 and CDR2 are SNHLY and FYNNEI. The CDR3 is 15 residues long. V was clipped by 6 bases and J by 0 bases; unmatched bases: 2. The CDR3 coding sequence is TGTGCCAGCAGAGCTAGCGGGGCGAACACCGGGGAGCTGTTTTTT. Its translation: CASRASGANTGELFF.

CDR3 protein: CASSPRTSGSNTGELFF. CDR3 coding DNA: TGTGCCAGCAGCCCCCGGACTAGCGGGTCAAACACCGGGGAGCTGTTTTTT. This chain links TRBV7-9 with TRBJ2-2; 11 bases are a match to TRBD2. This CDR3 has 17 amino acids. The J segment lost 2 bases and the V segment lost 5 bases, leaving 7 bases of the junction unmatched. CDR1 is SEHNR, CDR2 FQNEAQ, per germline (reference sequence).

Here the CDR3 reads CASSLASRIGGELFF. The CDR3 coding sequence is TGTGCCAGCAGCTTAGCGTCCAGGATCGGCGGGGAGCTGTTTTTT. The V call is TRBV7-6, the J call TRBJ2-2; D remains ambiguous. This CDR3 contains 15 residues. Trimming cost V 0 bases and J 7 bases, with 12 bases left between them. Germline values: CDR1 SGHVS, CDR2 FNYEAQ.

This clone showed up just once. The chain combines TRBV18 with TRBJ2-3, with D unresolved. The germline V gene has CDR1 KGHSH and CDR2 LQKENI. V was clipped by 3 bases and J by 6 bases, with 10 bases between them. The CDR3 length is 13 residues. Here the CDR3 DNA reads TGTGCCAGCTCACCGTCCTATTGGGATACGCAGTATTTT. It codes for CASSPSYWDTQYF.

This chain links TRBV24-1 with TRBJ1-2, with D hard to call. The CDR3 has 13 residues. CDR1 is KGHDR, CDR2 SFDVKD, per germline. V gave up 1 base and J gave up 6 bases, with 8 bases separating them. The CDR3 nucleotides read TGTGCCACCAGTGATTTCTCCCAGAATGGCTACACCTTC. Its translation is CATSDFSQNGYTF.

V is TRBV7-2 and J is TRBJ2-1, with D tentatively TRBD1 (6 bases). Between the trimmed V and J ends, which lost 1 base and 14 bases, there was a span of 18 bases. CDR1 is SGHTA, CDR2 FQGNSA, per germline. The CDR3 extends over 14 amino acids. The CDR3, as DNA: TGTGCCAGCAGCTTAGAGTACAGGGATCAAGGGGAGTTCTTC. Translated: CASSLEYRDQGEFF.

This chain joins TRBV30 and TRBJ2-2; 11 bases line up with TRBD2. Germline CDR1 is GTSNPN and CDR2 is SVGIG (reference sequence). V shed 1 base and J 6 bases; nucleotides not matched to a gene: 4. The CDR3 is made up of 15 amino acids. CDR3 residues: CAWSAPGLAAGELFF. The CDR3 DNA follows: TGTGCCTGGAGTGCGCCGGGACTAGCGGCCGGGGAGCTGTTTTTT.

This rearrangement joins TRBV12-3 or TRBV12-4 to TRBJ2-3, with D unresolved. V was clipped by 2 bases and J by 9 bases, with 12 bases between them. This CDR3 has 13 residues. CDR3 protein: CASSLNVGETQYF. Written as DNA, the CDR3 is TGTGCCAGCAGTTTAAACGTTGGTGAGACGCAGTATTTT.

As regards this clone: At one end the junction does not follow the germline gene, possibly because of a read error. The chain is built from TRBV7-7 and TRBJ2-3; TRBD2 matches 10 bases. The CDR3 consists of 16 residues. CDR1 is SSHAT, CDR2 FNYEAQ, per germline (reference sequence). The CDR3 loop is CASSLGSGRAGDTQYF. The CDR3 region has the DNA TGTGCTAGCAGCTTAGGGAGCGGGAGGGCCGGAGATACGCAGTATTTT.

This rearrangement joins TRBV7-6 to TRBJ1-4; D gene uncertain. The CDR3 totals 16 residues. From germline, CDR1 is SGHVS and CDR2 FNYEAQ. V gave up 1 base and J gave up 5 bases, with 14 bases separating them. The CDR3 protein is CASSLGRPGGNEKLFF. The CDR3 region has the DNA TGTGCCAGCAGCTTAGGTCGACCAGGAGGGAATGAAAAACTGTTTTTT.

The V call is TRBV18, the J call TRBJ2-5, with TRBD2 matching over 9 bases. V was clipped by 2 bases and J by 5 bases; unmatched bases: 9. The CDR3 extends over 16 amino acids. Looked up from germline, CDR1 is KGHSH and CDR2 is LQKENI. The CDR3 sequence: CASSPAGGPRVETQYF. The CDR3 DNA is TGTGCCAGCTCACCAGCGGGAGGGCCGAGGGTTGAGACCCAGTACTTC.

The chain combines TRBV11-2 with TRBJ2-1, with 16 bases fitting TRBD2. The CDR3 is 18 residues long. Germline lookup yields CDR1 SGHAT and CDR2 FQNNGV. With 3 bases clipped from V and 4 bases from J, the junction kept 6 bases outside the gene matches. CDR3 loop: CASSFFGTSGRGYNEQFF. The CDR3 DNA reads as TGTGCCAGCAGCTTCTTCGGGACTAGCGGGAGGGGATACAATGAGCAGTTCTTC.

This sequence joins TRBV5-4 and TRBJ2-1; TRBD1 is a possible D gene (5 bases). V was cut by 2 bases and J by 9 bases, with 6 bases left in between. From germline, CDR1 is SGHNT and CDR2 YYREEE (reference sequence). CDR3 length: 11 residues. CDR3 bases: TGTGCCAGCAGCTTAGACAGTGAGCAGTTCTTC. Its translation: CASSLDSEQFF.

This chain uses TRBV24-1 with TRBJ1-2; D ambiguous. The CDR3 runs 13 residues. The V gene's germline CDR1 is KGHDR and CDR2 SFDVKD. Trimming stripped 8 bases from V and 7 bases from J, with 16 bases between. CDR3 protein: CATKDGPRGGYTF. As DNA, the CDR3 is TGTGCCACCAAGGACGGCCCTCGGGGTGGCTACACCTTC.

This chain uses TRBV30 with TRBJ2-7; D may be TRBD2 (5 bases). Germline CDR1 is GTSNPN and CDR2 is SVGIG (reference sequence). This CDR3 is 16 amino acids long. With 3 bases removed from V and 6 bases from J, the gap between germline ends came to 24 bases. CDR3: CAWSDKVSDFQAEQYF. In DNA, the CDR3 is TGTGCCTGGAGCGACAAAGTCTCGGACTTTCAAGCCGAGCAGTACTTC.

The chain recombines TRBV5-4 with TRBJ2-5; 13 bases are shared with TRBD2. CDR3 length: 16 residues. The germline V gene has CDR1 SGHNT and CDR2 YYREEE (reference sequence). V lost 0 bases, J lost 5 bases, and 4 bases stayed unmatched. CDR3 in DNA: TGTGCCAGCAGCTTGGGACTAGCGGGGGGCGGGGAGACCCAGTACTTC. Translated: CASSLGLAGGGETQYF.